This T cell receptor (beta chain) was captured by sequencing in a study of technical replicates of blood from a handful of donors. Unmatched junction bases numbered 9, after V lost 5 bases and J lost 7 bases. Germline lookup yields CDR1 MNHEY and CDR2 SMNVEV (reference sequence). The CDR3 runs to 14 residues. This clone was seen once. Profiled with immunoSEQ multiplex PCR; TCRdb holds only in-frame clones, not every one. The table includes tens of thousands of clones, about 83% detected once. Sequenced sample: PBMCs. This chain links TRBV27 with TRBJ2-7, with 9 bases fitting TRBD1. The origin of this receptor is a human donor in good health. Some clones in this sample may be carry-over from other donors' samples. The CDR3, as DNA: TGTGCCAGCAGTGTCCGGGACAGGGTCGGGGAGCAGTACTTC. Its translation: CASSVRDRVGEQYF.